Listed below are T cell receptor beta chains from one sample, sequenced in a study of response to subunit inactivated influenza vaccine. TCRdb independently ran MiXCR on the RT-PCR reads; one entry per CDR3 protein. The sample contains over 150,000 distinct CDR3 sequences, around a tenth of which appear only once. The sample consisted of non-naive T cells sorted from PBMCs, taken on the day of vaccination. These receptors were taken from a man aged 50 or older who received an inactivated influenza vaccine. The CDR3 runs from the conserved cysteine through the conserved F or W. A D gene is named only where the DNA matches it firmly. Clone size is stated in some rows and not others, as once, few, many or a class when expanded.

CDR3 protein	CDR3 DNA	J gene	clone size	V gene	D gene
CASSLGLAGVGDTQYF	TGTGCCAGCAGCCTGGGACTAGCGGGAGTCGGGGATACGCAGTATTTT	TRBJ2-3	few	TRBV7-3	TRBD2
CASSYSRAAGANVLTF	TGTGCCAGCAGTTACTCGAGAGCCGCCGGGGCCAACGTCCTGACTTTC	TRBJ2-6	-	TRBV6-5	-
CASSNSGVRDRRNTIYF	TGTGCCAGCAGCAATTCCGGTGTAAGGGACAGAAGAAACACCATATATTTT	TRBJ1-3	few	TRBV28	TRBD1
CASSLGPDQETQYF	TGTGCCAGCAGCTTGGGTCCGGATCAAGAGACCCAGTACTTC	TRBJ2-5	many	TRBV5-6	-
CASRYRGHNEQFF	TGTGCCAGCAGGTACCGGGGCCACAATGAGCAGTTCTTC	TRBJ2-1	many	TRBV2	-
CASSLDPGGNTGELFF	TGTGCCAGCAGCTTGGATCCGGGCGGGAACACCGGGGAGCTGTTTTTT	TRBJ2-2	-	TRBV5-4	-
CASSTGQSNTGELFF	TGTGCCAGCAGTACGGGACAGTCTAACACCGGGGAGCTGTTTTTT	TRBJ2-2	few	TRBV6-1	TRBD1
CASRGVTQGEQYF	TGTGCCAGCAGGGGCGTCACCCAGGGAGAGCAGTACTTC	TRBJ2-7	-	TRBV5-6	-
CASSGTGGSEGYTF	TGCGCCAGCAGCGGGACAGGGGGGTCGGAGGGCTACACCTTC	TRBJ1-2	many	TRBV5-1	TRBD1
CASSSVGQGSHIQYF	TGTGCCAGCAGCTCCGTGGGACAGGGTTCGCACATTCAGTACTTC	TRBJ2-4	few	TRBV11-2	TRBD1
CSAWTDRNQPQHF	TGCAGTGCTTGGACAGATCGAAATCAGCCCCAGCATTTT	TRBJ1-5	few	TRBV20-1	-
CASSPKTSGRRFF	TGTGCCAGCAGCCCAAAGACTAGCGGGAGGAGGTTCTTC	TRBJ2-1	few	TRBV4-2	TRBD2
CASSLGGLAFEQFF	TGTGCCAGCAGCTTAGGGGGACTAGCTTTTGAGCAGTTCTTC	TRBJ2-1	few	TRBV7-9	TRBD2
CASSPGVASGSSYEQYF	TGCGCCAGCAGCCCAGGAGTAGCTAGCGGTAGCTCCTACGAGCAGTACTTC	TRBJ2-7	many	TRBV4-3	TRBD2
CASRRTTNTGELFF	TGTGCCAGCAGAAGGACGACGAACACCGGGGAGCTGTTTTTT	TRBJ2-2	many	TRBV2	-
CASRTTGARAFF	TGTGCCAGCAGGACTACAGGGGCCCGAGCTTTCTTT	TRBJ1-1	few	TRBV6-2/TRBV6-3	TRBD1
CASSPGQGANSYEQYF	TGTGCCAGCAGCCCAGGACAGGGGGCGAACTCCTACGAGCAGTACTTC	TRBJ2-7	-	TRBV9	TRBD1
CSAPSGGIGDTQYF	TGCAGTGCTCCTAGCGGGGGGATCGGAGATACGCAGTATTTT	TRBJ2-3	-	TRBV20-1	TRBD2
CSASSTGAGTQYF	TGCAGTGCTAGTTCAACCGGAGCGGGGACCCAGTACTTC	TRBJ2-5	-	TRBV20-1	-
CASRPSKTGFVNEQFF	TGTGCCAGCAGACCTTCGAAGACAGGTTTCGTCAATGAGCAGTTCTTC	TRBJ2-1	few	TRBV28	-
CASILRQAGSTEAFF	TGTGCCAGCATCCTGAGACAGGCTGGCTCCACTGAAGCTTTCTTT	TRBJ1-1	few	TRBV6-1	-
CASSYYGGTETQYF	TGTGCCAGCAGTTACTACGGGGGGACAGAGACCCAGTACTTC	TRBJ2-5	few	TRBV6-2/TRBV6-3	TRBD2
CASSLRRGNEQFF	TGTGCCAGCAGTTTGCGCAGGGGCAATGAGCAGTTCTTC	TRBJ2-1	many	TRBV28	-
CASARLAGGSFHEQFF	TGCGCCAGCGCTAGACTAGCGGGAGGGTCGTTCCATGAGCAGTTCTTC	TRBJ2-1	-	TRBV5-1	TRBD2
CASSYFGSGNTEAFF	TGTGCCAGCAGTTACTTCGGGTCGGGGAACACTGAAGCTTTCTTT	TRBJ1-1	many	TRBV6-5	-
CASLGGGNQPQHF	TGTGCCAGCTTAGGGGGGGGCAATCAGCCCCAGCATTTT	TRBJ1-5	few	TRBV19	-
CAWSVLAGRSYEQYF	TGTGCCTGGAGTGTTTTAGCAGGTCGTAGCTACGAGCAGTACTTC	TRBJ2-7	-	TRBV30	-
CSASKTGGSNQPQHF	TGCAGTGCCAGTAAAACCGGGGGTAGCAATCAGCCCCAGCATTTT	TRBJ1-5	many	TRBV20-1	-
CSARRGTLRSNQPQHF	TGCAGTGCTAGACGAGGGACCCTCCGTAGCAATCAGCCCCAGCATTTT	TRBJ1-5	-	TRBV20-1	-
CASSQEGGAGRVYEQYF	TGCGCCAGCAGCCAAGAAGGCGGAGCGGGCCGGGTTTACGAGCAGTACTTC	TRBJ2-7	many	TRBV4-1	-
CASSYSLLGGHSNQPQHF	TGTGCCAGCAGTTACTCCTTACTGGGTGGCCATAGCAATCAGCCCCAGCATTTT	TRBJ1-5	many	TRBV6-5	-
CASSHTPNGYTF	TGTGCCAGCAGCCACACCCCAAATGGCTACACCTTC	TRBJ1-2	-	TRBV28	-
CSARDHRHWGYTF	TGCAGTGCTAGAGATCACCGGCATTGGGGCTACACCTTC	TRBJ1-2	few	TRBV20-1	-
CASSMNGQISGEQYF	TGTGCCAGTAGTATGAATGGGCAGATTTCGGGCGAGCAGTACTTC	TRBJ2-7	-	TRBV19	-
CASSQDPRGGGATDTQYF	TGTGCCAGCAGCCAAGATCCGAGAGGCGGGGGGGCGACAGATACGCAGTATTTT	TRBJ2-3	-	TRBV4-2	TRBD2
CATSRVTAGGYEQYF	TGTGCCACCAGCAGGGTTACTGCGGGGGGCTACGAGCAGTACTTC	TRBJ2-7	few	TRBV15	TRBD2
CATSRGLNRDTLSGANVLTF	TGTGCCACCAGCAGAGGGTTAAACCGGGACACCCTCTCTGGGGCCAACGTCCTGACTTTC	TRBJ2-6	many	TRBV15	-
CASSLGVGGGAQHF	TGTGCCAGCAGCTTGGGGGTGGGCGGAGGGGCCCAGCATTTT	TRBJ1-5	-	TRBV7-2	-
CASSLQQGANTGELFF	TGTGCCAGCAGCCTCCAACAGGGAGCGAACACCGGGGAGCTGTTTTTT	TRBJ2-2	-	TRBV7-2	-
CASRVSPTTDTQYF	TGTGCCAGTAGGGTATCCCCCACCACAGATACGCAGTATTTT	TRBJ2-3	few	TRBV19	-
CASGREGFQPQHF	TGTGCCAGTGGCCGGGAGGGCTTTCAGCCCCAGCATTTT	TRBJ1-5	few	TRBV6-1	-
CASTTGLQETQYF	TGTGCCAGCACCACGGGACTACAAGAGACCCAGTACTTC	TRBJ2-5	few	TRBV12-3/TRBV12-4	TRBD2
CASSRDTGGSGANVLTF	TGTGCCAGTAGTCGGGACACCGGGGGCTCTGGGGCCAACGTCCTGACTTTC	TRBJ2-6	few	TRBV19	-
CASSLSSGYYNEQFF	TGCGCCAGCAGCCTAAGCAGCGGGTACTACAATGAGCAGTTCTTC	TRBJ2-1	many	TRBV5-1	-
CASTTPGRTEAFF	TGTGCCAGCACCACCCCGGGAAGGACTGAAGCTTTCTTT	TRBJ1-1	-	TRBV28	-
CSAYRQGLNQPQHF	TGCAGTGCCTACCGACAGGGTCTAAATCAGCCCCAGCATTTT	TRBJ1-5	few	TRBV20-1	TRBD1
CASSIVGDADTQYF	TGCGCCAGCAGCATCGTAGGAGATGCAGATACGCAGTATTTT	TRBJ2-3	-	TRBV5-1	-
CSARGMNYGYTF	TGCAGTGCTAGAGGAATGAACTATGGCTACACCTTC	TRBJ1-2	many	TRBV20-1	-
CASSQERHSGTQYF	TGTGCCAGCAGCCAAGAACGGCACTCCGGTACGCAGTATTTT	TRBJ2-3	-	TRBV3-1	-
CASSSQGGNTEAFF	TGTGCCAGCAGTTCACAGGGGGGCAACACTGAAGCTTTCTTT	TRBJ1-1	many	TRBV2	TRBD1
CASRAGTTYTDTQYF	TGTGCCAGCAGGGCCGGGACTACCTACACAGATACGCAGTATTTT	TRBJ2-3	many	TRBV6-1	TRBD2
CASSKVFGTSGGARDEQFF	TGTGCCAGCAGCAAAGTGTTTGGGACTAGCGGGGGTGCGAGGGATGAGCAGTTCTTC	TRBJ2-1	few	TRBV21-1	-
CASSPQSTDTQYF	TGTGCCAGCAGCCCCCAGTCCACAGATACGCAGTATTTT	TRBJ2-3	few	TRBV7-3	-
CASRPYTGELFF	TGTGCCAGCAGGCCCTACACCGGGGAGCTGTTTTTT	TRBJ2-2	few	TRBV6-5	-
CASSLQVEETQYF	TGCGCCAGCAGCTTGCAGGTCGAAGAGACCCAGTACTTC	TRBJ2-5	-	TRBV5-1	-
CASSFDFMSSYNEQFF	TGTGCCAGCAGCTTTGACTTCATGAGCTCCTACAATGAGCAGTTCTTC	TRBJ2-1	many	TRBV7-2	-
CASSPGTGKAGELFF	TGCGCCAGCAGCCCAGGGACAGGAAAGGCCGGGGAGCTGTTTTTT	TRBJ2-2	many	TRBV4-3	TRBD1
CASSLKFNSPLHF	TGTGCCAGCAGCTTAAAATTTAATTCACCCCTCCACTTT	TRBJ1-6	many	TRBV7-2	-
CSANKGSTDTQYF	TGCAGTGCTAATAAGGGGAGCACAGATACGCAGTATTTT	TRBJ2-3	few	TRBV20-1	-